A single sample is the source of the 7 T cell receptor beta chains below, sequenced in a study of identical twins. MiXCR, applied by TCRdb to the 5' RACE reads, yields one record per CDR3 protein. The sample has about 240,000 distinct CDR3 sequences; approximately 7.8% are singletons. These same records also appear under a second study, on yellow fever vaccine responses in identical twins.

Sequenced material: CD8+ T cells sorted from blood. The receptors shown here come from a woman aged 18-29 years in good health.

This chain connects TRBV7-9 to TRBJ2-7; 7 bases match TRBD2. The germline V gene has CDR1 SEHNR and CDR2 FQNEAQ (reference sequence). V lost 5 bases and J lost 0; bases outside the gene matches: 4. The CDR3 has 14 residues. The CDR3 DNA follows: TGTGCCAGCAGCGATGGGAGGGCCTCCTACGAGCAGTACTTC. Translation gives CASSDGRASYEQYF.

The rearrangement uses TRBV9 and TRBJ2-1; D perhaps matches TRBD1 (5 bases). Deletions cut 0 bases from V and 0 bases from J, with 10 bases between. From germline, CDR1 is SGDLS and CDR2 YYNGEE. The CDR3 is 16 amino acids. In nucleotides, the CDR3 is TGTGCCAGCAGCGTAGAGGGGTGGAGCTCCTACAATGAGCAGTTCTTC. Encoded protein: CASSVEGWSSYNEQFF.

This clonotype was seen ten or more times. V is TRBV24-1 and J is TRBJ2-3; TRBD2 might be the D (6 bases). Germline V gene sequence: CDR1 KGHDR, CDR2 SFDVKD. This CDR3 comprises 13 residues. The V gene lost 3 bases and the J gene lost 10 bases, with 13 bases spanning the gap. The CDR3 region is CATSDETSRAQYF. DNA for the CDR3: TGTGCCACCAGTGATGAGACTAGTAGGGCGCAGTATTTT.

This clonotype showed up many times. This sequence joins TRBV5-1 and TRBJ2-5, with TRBD1 identical over 11 bases. After removal of 0 bases from V and 4 bases from J, the junction contained 11 bases not matched to a gene. The CDR3 is made up of 18 amino acids. CDR1 and CDR2 (germline): SGHRS, YFSETQ. The CDR3 is CASSLAETGTGGTETQYF. The CDR3, as DNA: TGCGCCAGCAGCTTGGCTGAGACCGGGACAGGGGGAACAGAGACCCAGTACTTC.

This clonotype was recorded many times. The J gene is TRBJ1-1, the V gene TRBV4-1, with 8 bases lining up with TRBD1. The CDR3 has 15 residues. J lost 5 bases, V lost 0 bases, and 5 bases had no gene match. CDR1 and CDR2 (germline): MGHRA, YSYEKL. The CDR3 loop reads CASSQEQGGYTEAFF. The CDR3 nucleotides read TGCGCCAGCAGCCAAGAACAGGGGGGGTATACTGAAGCTTTCTTT.

The rearrangement uses TRBV5-6 and TRBJ2-2, with D tentatively TRBD1 or TRBD2 (5 bases each). Germline loops: CDR1 SGHDT, CDR2 YYEEEE. The CDR3 length is 15 residues. V dropped 6 bases and J dropped 1 base, with 13 bases sitting between them. The CDR3 DNA is TGTGCCAGCATCCTCGGGACGGAGAACACCGGGGAGCTGTTTTTT. This translates into CASILGTENTGELFF.

This clonotype was recorded at least ten times. The genes are TRBV4-1 and TRBJ2-3; D uncertain. The germline V gene has CDR1 MGHRA and CDR2 YSYEKL. The CDR3 loop spans 13 amino acids. V lost 1 base to trimming and J lost 3 bases, with 5 bases between them. Here the CDR3 reads CASSQGSTDTQYF. Here the CDR3 DNA reads TGCGCCAGCAGCCAAGGGTCGACAGATACGCAGTATTTT.